A selection of T cell receptor beta chains follows, all from one sample in a study of regulatory T cells in long-lasting Graves disease. TCRdb independently ran MiXCR on the multiplex PCR reads; one entry per CDR3 protein. The sample carries roughly 420,000 distinct CDR3 sequences, 12% to 15% recorded once. The same sample was also used in a study of T cells in Graves' hyperthyroidism and ophthalmopathy.

Sequences were derived from peripheral blood mononuclear cells (PBMCs), sampled at new diagnosis, from a patient treated with antithyroid drugs. The source is a woman aged 45 to 65 with Graves disease. Each CDR3 is given with its conserved first and last residue. Fields, in order: V gene, clone size, D gene, J gene, CDR3 protein, CDR3 DNA. The D gene is left open where the match is weak. Clone size appears in some rows only: once, few, many, or a class for an expanded clone.

TRBV18	many	.	TRBJ1-5	CASSPTDSAYQPQHF	TGTGCCAGCTCACCGACGGACAGTGCATATCAGCCCCAGCATTTT
TRBV5-1	many	.	TRBJ2-5	CASSLATQETQYF	TGCGCCAGCAGCTTGGCTACCCAAGAGACCCAGTACTTC
TRBV2	few	TRBD2	TRBJ2-3	CASTRMGGSTDTQYF	TGTGCCAGCACCCGAATGGGAGGGAGCACAGATACGCAGTATTTT
TRBV9	many	.	TRBJ1-5	CVGSRYSNQPQHF	TGTGTAGGTTCGAGGTATAGCAATCAGCCCCAGCATTTT
TRBV9	few	TRBD2	TRBJ2-4	CASSVGLETNLAKNIQYF	TGTGCCAGCAGCGTTGGACTAGAGACTAATCTAGCCAAAAACATTCAGTACTTC
TRBV6-1	.	.	TRBJ1-5	CAISVSLLGGGVLNQPQHF	TGTGCCATCAGTGTATCCCTTCTAGGAGGGGGGGTTCTCAATCAGCCCCAGCATTTT
TRBV3-1	many	TRBD2	TRBJ2-2	CATGTSGNTGELFF	TGTGCCACCGGGACTAGCGGGAACACCGGGGAGCTGTTTTTT
TRBV28	many	.	TRBJ1-4	CASSRTPTNEKLFF	TGTGCCAGCAGCCGGACGCCAACTAATGAAAAACTGTTTTTT
TRBV3-1	few	.	TRBJ1-5	CASSQEWTNNQPQHF	TGTGCCAGCAGCCAAGAGTGGACGAACAATCAGCCCCAGCATTTT
TRBV6-1	many	.	TRBJ1-2	CASSGYPGYTF	TGTGCCAGCAGTGGATACCCTGGCTACACCTTC
TRBV7-2	.	.	TRBJ2-3	CASSPGMAGATDTQYF	TGTGCCAGCAGCCCAGGCATGGCGGGGGCCACAGATACGCAGTATTTT
TRBV7-9	once	.	TRBJ2-3	CASSLERGTTDTQYF	TGTGCCAGCAGCTTAGAACGCGGGACCACAGATACGCAGTATTTT
TRBV20-1	many	.	TRBJ2-7	CSASREHYEQYF	TGCAGTGCTAGTAGGGAGCATTACGAGCAGTACTTC
TRBV9	few	TRBD2	TRBJ2-5	CASSGVLAGGGKETQYF	TGTGCCAGCAGCGGAGTACTAGCGGGAGGAGGGAAAGAGACCCAGTACTTC
TRBV3-1	.	TRBD1	TRBJ2-7	CASSKEGAQEQYF	TGTGCCAGCAGCAAAGAGGGGGCTCAGGAGCAGTACTTC
TRBV10-2	.	.	TRBJ1-2	CASSESGRQNYGYTF	TGCGCCAGCAGTGAGTCTGGCAGACAAAACTATGGCTACACCTTC
TRBV11-1	.	TRBD1	TRBJ2-7	CASSLGKQGNPYEQYF	TGTGCCAGCAGCTTAGGAAAACAGGGGAACCCCTACGAGCAGTACTTC
TRBV30	few	.	TRBJ2-1	CAWSLGDNEQFF	TGTGCCTGGAGTTTGGGGGACAATGAGCAGTTCTTC
TRBV9	.	TRBD2	TRBJ2-1	CASSPTLGLADNEQFF	TGTGCCAGCAGCCCGACGCTGGGACTAGCGGACAATGAGCAGTTCTTC
TRBV27	many	TRBD2	TRBJ2-3	CASSLYSSGRPDTQYF	TGTGCCAGCAGTTTATATTCTAGCGGGAGACCAGATACGCAGTATTTT
TRBV9	many	.	TRBJ2-3	CASKEGGADTQYF	TGTGCCAGCAAGGAGGGGGGAGCAGATACGCAGTATTTT
TRBV10-3	.	TRBD2	TRBJ2-2	CATLTSGRTGELFF	TGTGCCACCCTCACTAGCGGGAGAACCGGGGAGCTGTTTTTT
TRBV29-1	few	.	TRBJ2-2	CSVGRNTANTGELFF	TGCAGCGTTGGAAGAAACACCGCGAACACCGGGGAGCTGTTTTTT
TRBV2	many	TRBD1	TRBJ2-5	CASRQGETQYF	TGTGCCAGCAGACAGGGGGAGACCCAGTACTTC
TRBV27	few	TRBD1	TRBJ1-1	CASSSVPGQGTDTEAFF	TGTGCCAGCAGTTCCGTCCCGGGACAGGGTACGGACACTGAAGCTTTCTTT
TRBV7-9	many	.	TRBJ2-1	CASGLAGSSYNEQFF	TGTGCCAGCGGACTGGCCGGGAGCTCCTACAATGAGCAGTTCTTC
TRBV29-1	.	TRBD2	TRBJ2-1	CSGSGSSYNEQFF	TGCAGCGGAAGCGGGAGCTCCTACAATGAGCAGTTCTTC
TRBV3-1	few	TRBD1	TRBJ2-1	CASSQDLGGRGRDEQFF	TGTGCCAGCAGCCAAGATCTCGGGGGCAGGGGGCGCGATGAGCAGTTCTTC
TRBV3-1	many	TRBD1	TRBJ2-7	CASSQGGTGLTYEQYF	TGTGCCAGCAGCCAAGGGGGGACAGGGCTAACCTACGAGCAGTACTTC